This TCR beta chain was retrieved from a study of beta chain features in type 1 diabetes. Findings and limits, study-wide: Junctions at VDJ sites from type 1 diabetes patients had fewer insertions and more deletions. Shortening that was moderate but significant affected the TCRB CDR3s of Type 1 diabetes patients in all four CD4+ subsets.

As regards this clone: Its antigen is undetermined.

Germline assignment: CDR1 MNHEY and CDR2 SMNVEV (reference sequence). V lost 7 bases and J lost 6; bases outside the gene matches: 14. This CDR3 spans 16 amino acids. The study reverse transcribed the entire isolated RNA, so it sequenced expressed TCRB transcripts. Read counts averaged roughly 3.7 million for samples of naive, central memory and regulatory T cells. Libraries were prepared by immunoSEQ multiplex PCR; TCRdb keeps only in-frame clonotypes and omits some of them. The sample contains about 360,000 clones, roughly 12% of which appear only once. Averaging roughly 110 mL, one heparinised blood draw was given by each donor. All sorted populations exceeded 95% purity.

The clonotype comes from a woman between 18 and 29 years old with type 1 diabetes. J is TRBJ2-1 and V is TRBV27; 8 bases agree with TRBD2. Sequencing was done on a sample of naive CD4+ T cells from blood. This chain's CDR3 is CASTNPGLEGTNEQFF. CDR3 bases: TGTGCCAGCACTAATCCGGGACTAGAGGGGACCAATGAGCAGTTCTTC.